This TCR beta chain was sequenced in a study of blood T cell repertoires in COVID-19. About the research overall: Some COVID-19 samples were acute and others convalescent; all came from the United States, Italy and Spain. From T cells, B-cell-depleted T cells, or PBMCs came the material, which was cDNA or gDNA.

Original processing methods: Using reference gene primer amplification, nucleated cell counts were estimated. The table came from immunoSEQ multiplex PCR; TCRdb's copy has only in-frame clones and leaves some out. V, J and clone size were drawn from that table, and D and trimming were deduced from the DNA. The table shows 55,000 to 90,000 clones, with roughly 80% occurring only once. Material: peripheral blood. This clonotype was obtained from a woman in her sixties or seventies with acute or convalescent COVID-19.

The CDR3 nucleotides are TGTGCCAGCTCACCCCCTTTTAGCGGGGGGGAGGGCGAGCAGTACTTC. Translating gives CASSPPFSGGEGEQYF. V gene TRBV18 combines with J gene TRBJ2-7; TRBD2 matches at 11 bases. Trimming at V came to 3 bases and at J to 6 bases, leaving 10 bases not matched to a gene. The CDR3 runs 16 residues. Germline loops: CDR1 KGHSH, CDR2 LQKENI.